The 8 T cell receptor beta chains below all came from one sample that was sequenced in a study of blood T cell repertoires in COVID-19. The protocol was immunoSEQ multiplex PCR, while the TCRdb copy is restricted to in-frame clones and leaves out a portion. The sample records around 200,000 clones, around nine tenths being singletons. Material: peripheral blood. The receptors come from a man in his late teens or twenties with active or convalescent COVID-19.

V gene TRBV19 combines with J gene TRBJ2-1, with D perhaps matching TRBD1 (6 bases). The germline V gene has CDR1 LNHDA and CDR2 SQIVND (reference sequence). V was clipped by 3 bases and J by 0 bases, with 9 bases between them. This CDR3 contains 15 residues. The CDR3 DNA follows: TGTGCCAGTAGTATGGACAGTCCCTCCTACAATGAGCAGTTCTTC. It translates to CASSMDSPSYNEQFF.

The chain couples TRBV12-3 or TRBV12-4 to TRBJ1-1, with D uncertain. This CDR3 spans 13 amino acids. V gave up 1 base and J gave up 8 bases, with 11 bases separating them. The CDR3 reads CASSLEAGPEAFF. CDR3 DNA sequence: TGTGCCAGCAGTTTAGAGGCGGGCCCCGAAGCTTTCTTT.

This chain connects TRBV5-1 to TRBJ2-7; possibly TRBD2 for D (6 bases). The CDR3 spans 13 residues. Germline V CDR1 and CDR2: SGHRS, YFSETQ. Trimming left V 4 bases short and J 5 bases short, with 13 bases between. CDR3 DNA sequence: TGCGCCAGCAGCCGGATTTCGGGGGACGAGCAGTACTTC. This gives the protein CASSRISGDEQYF.

This clone was observed a handful of times. The chain recombines TRBV11-3 with TRBJ2-3; tentative D call: TRBD2 (5 bases). Germline V CDR1 and CDR2: SGHNT, YENEEA. V lost 1 base and J 5 bases, leaving 10 bases between the germline ends. The CDR3 spans 14 residues. CDR3 in DNA: TGTGCCAGCAGCTTAGTTGCGGGCGGAGATACGCAGTATTTT. Translated, it gives CASSLVAGGDTQYF.

This chain links TRBV5-4 with TRBJ2-1; 10 bases fit TRBD2. The V and J ends lost 4 bases and 8 bases, in that order; junction bases with no gene match: 12. Looked up from germline, CDR1 is SGHNT and CDR2 is YYREEE (reference sequence). This CDR3 is 16 amino acids long. CDR3 in DNA: TGTGCCAGCAGCCGCGGCACTAGCGGGAATAGAGATGAGCAGTTCTTC. As protein: CASSRGTSGNRDEQFF.

The rearrangement joins TRBV2 to TRBJ1-2; 7 positions match TRBD1. CDR1 SNHLY and CDR2 FYNNEI come from the germline V gene. J gave up 7 bases and V 5 bases, and 13 bases lay outside the gene matches. The CDR3 is 15 residues long. CDR3 sequence (DNA): TGTGCCAGCAGTTCGGACAGGCAACCGTCGGGTGGCTACACCTTC. Its protein product is CASSSDRQPSGGYTF.

The chain couples TRBV30 to TRBJ2-3, with 9 bases fitting TRBD1. The germline V gene encodes CDR1 GTSNPN and CDR2 SVGIG (reference sequence). CDR3 length: 17 residues. V lost 4 bases to trimming and J lost 0 bases; unmatched junction nucleotides: 11. CDR3 region: CAWIRPRGTGSTDTQYF. The DNA for the CDR3 is TGTGCCTGGATCCGTCCGAGAGGGACAGGGAGCACAGATACGCAGTATTTT. The variable domain in full, completed from reference TRBV30 and TRBJ2-3, reads SQTIHQWPATLVQPVGSPLSLECTVEGTSNPNLYWYRQAAGRGLQLLFYSVGIGQISSEVPQNLSASRPQDRQFILSSKKLLLSDSGFYLCAWIRPRGTGSTDTQYFGPGTRLTVL.

The rearrangement links TRBV4-2 to TRBJ2-2, with TRBD2 identical over 13 bases. Germline V gene data show CDR1 as LGHNA and CDR2 as YNFKEQ. This CDR3 spans 16 amino acids. V shed 7 bases, J shed 5 bases, and the junction held 7 bases outside the gene matches. Here the CDR3 reads CASKTSGGAETGELFF. In DNA, the CDR3 is TGTGCCAGCAAAACTAGCGGGGGGGCCGAAACCGGGGAGCTGTTTTTT.